The 7 T cell receptor beta chains listed next were all sequenced from one sample in a study of blood T cell repertoires in COVID-19. Data came from immunoSEQ multiplex PCR; TCRdb stores just in-frame clones and leaves some out. Counted here are 200,000 to 300,000 clones, 84% occurring once; the ten biggest clones make up 2% to 2.5%. The sequencing input was peripheral blood. These receptors came from a man aged 40-55 years who had recovered from COVID-19.

This chain links TRBV30 with TRBJ1-1; 11 nucleotides align to TRBD1. Germline trimming cut 7 bases from V and 8 bases from J; bases unmatched to any gene: 6. CDR1 and CDR2 (germline): GTSNPN, SVGIG (reference sequence). The CDR3 runs to 12 residues. CDR3 sequence: CALGQGAFEAFF. The CDR3 DNA reads as TGTGCCTTAGGACAGGGGGCCTTCGAAGCTTTCTTT.

This clone was seen just once. V is TRBV4-1 and J is TRBJ1-2, with D maybe TRBD1 (6 bases). The germline V gene has CDR1 MGHRA and CDR2 YSYEKL. Trimming left V 0 bases short and J 8 bases short, with 16 bases between. The CDR3 sequence is 15 residues long. The CDR3 DNA follows: TGCGCCAGCAGCCAAGACAGGGGCAACCTAGAAGGCTACACCTTC. As protein: CASSQDRGNLEGYTF.

V usage is TRBV29-1 and J usage is TRBJ2-4, with D maybe TRBD1 (6 bases). In germline, CDR1 is SQVTM, CDR2 ANQGSEA. The CDR3 contains 12 residues. Trimming removed 6 bases from V and 3 bases from J, with 9 bases in between. The DNA of the CDR3 is TGCAGCGTGGGACACGGCAAAAACATTCAGTACTTC. Translation gives CSVGHGKNIQYF.

On this clone itself: The junction does not match germline at one end; this may be a read error. The V call is TRBV18, the J call TRBJ1-3; D is possibly TRBD1 (6 bases). Germline CDR1 is KGHSH and CDR2 is LQKENI. The CDR3 has 15 amino acids. In DNA form, the CDR3 reads TGTGCCAGCTCACCACGAATAACGAGACAGGCAAGGGAGTCTTTT. Its translation is CASSPRITRQARESF.

The gene calls are TRBV13 and TRBJ2-1; 11 bases fit TRBD2. CDR1 and CDR2 from the germline V gene are PRHDT and FYEKMQ (reference sequence). The CDR3 consists of 19 residues. Trimming took 1 base from V and 5 from J; bases not matched to a gene: 13. CDR3 region: CASSLVPGLAAKGDNEQFF. DNA of the CDR3: TGTGCCAGCAGCTTAGTTCCGGGACTAGCGGCCAAAGGAGACAATGAGCAGTTCTTC.

V and J are TRBV11-3 and TRBJ1-2; 8 nucleotides line up with TRBD1. J was trimmed by 6 bases and V by 3 bases; bases with no gene match: 3. Germline lookup yields CDR1 SGHNT and CDR2 YENEEA. The CDR3 covers 13 residues. This CDR3 is CASSFGQGNGYTF. CDR3 DNA: TGTGCCAGCAGCTTCGGACAGGGTAATGGCTACACCTTC.

In its sample, this clone was seen a few times. The chain has TRBV19 and TRBJ1-4; no firm D call. V shed 8 bases and J shed 6 bases, with 4 bases lying between them. The CDR3 spans 10 residues. CDR1 and CDR2 (germline): LNHDA, SQIVND (reference sequence). The CDR3 loop is CASYYEKLFF. Written as DNA, the CDR3 is TGTGCCAGTTACTATGAAAAACTGTTTTTT.